The T cell receptor (beta chain) under discussion was sequenced for a study of CD8 T cells in ankylosing spondylitis. Study results and limitations: Existing reports had already noted some motif variants in reactive arthritis synovial fluid and blood. Enrichment of disease-linked clones was reportedly significant in matched ankylosing spondylitis synovial fluid. Disease-associated clones were CD8+ and fairly uncommon in peripheral blood. Ankylosing spondylitis blood appeared to carry a characteristic TCR beta motif of roughly eight highly homologous variants.

Trimming left V 0 bases short and J 5 bases short, with 17 bases between. Germline V gives CDR1 DFQATT, CDR2 SNEGSKA (reference sequence). The CDR3 consists of 15 residues. For TCR beta, libraries came from quantitative 5'-RACE with molecular barcodes. TCRdb used MiXCR to reprocess the 5' RACE reads, holding one entry per CDR3 protein. The sample holds about 840,000 distinct CDR3 sequences; roughly 12% are singletons and the top ten take 0.51%. This clonotype appeared a few times. The antigen remains unidentified. Sequenced input: blood, either unsorted or a sorted T cell fraction (not recorded which). This TCR was recovered from a male donor with ankylosing spondylitis. This chain joins TRBV20-1 and TRBJ2-7, with D perhaps TRBD1 or TRBD2 (5 bases each). CDR3 residues: CSARDGKVLGDEQYF. The CDR3 DNA sequence: TGCAGTGCTAGAGATGGAAAGGTCCTGGGGGACGAGCAGTACTTC.